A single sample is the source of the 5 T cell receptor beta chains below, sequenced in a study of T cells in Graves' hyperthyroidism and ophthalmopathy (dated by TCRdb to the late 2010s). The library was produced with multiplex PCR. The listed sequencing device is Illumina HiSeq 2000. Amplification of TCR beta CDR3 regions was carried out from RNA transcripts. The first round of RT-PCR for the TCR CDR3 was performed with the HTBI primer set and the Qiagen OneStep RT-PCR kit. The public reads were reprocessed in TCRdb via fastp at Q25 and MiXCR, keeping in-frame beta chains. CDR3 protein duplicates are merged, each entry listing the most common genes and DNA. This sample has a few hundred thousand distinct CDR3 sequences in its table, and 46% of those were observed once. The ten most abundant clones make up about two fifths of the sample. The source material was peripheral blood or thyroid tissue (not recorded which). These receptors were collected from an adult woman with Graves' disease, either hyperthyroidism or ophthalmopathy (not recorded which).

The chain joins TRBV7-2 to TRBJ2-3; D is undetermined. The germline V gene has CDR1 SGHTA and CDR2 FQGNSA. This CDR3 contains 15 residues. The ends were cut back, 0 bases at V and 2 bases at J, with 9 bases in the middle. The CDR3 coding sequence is TGTGCCAGCAGCTTAGCCTCGGTCGTCACAGATACGCAGTATTTT. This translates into CASSLASVVTDTQYF.

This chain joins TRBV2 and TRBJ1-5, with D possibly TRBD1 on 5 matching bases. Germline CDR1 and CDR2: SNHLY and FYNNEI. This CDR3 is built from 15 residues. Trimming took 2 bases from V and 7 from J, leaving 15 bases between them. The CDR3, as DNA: TGTGCCAGCAGTGAACTCGGGGGATCGGGACAGCCCCAGCATTTT. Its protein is CASSELGGSGQPQHF.

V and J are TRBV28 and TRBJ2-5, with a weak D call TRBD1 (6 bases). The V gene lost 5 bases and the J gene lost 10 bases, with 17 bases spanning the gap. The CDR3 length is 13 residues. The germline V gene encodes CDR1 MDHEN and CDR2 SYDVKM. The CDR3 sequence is CASSARGRRGQYF. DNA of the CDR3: TGTGCCAGCAGTGCCAGGGGCCGTCGAGGCCAGTACTTC. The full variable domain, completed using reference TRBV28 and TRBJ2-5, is DVKVTQSSRYLVKRTGEKVFLECVQDMDHENMFWYRQDPGLGLRLIYFSYDVKMKEKGDIPEGYSVSREKKERFSLILESASTNQTSMYLCASSARGRRGQYFGPGTRLLVL.

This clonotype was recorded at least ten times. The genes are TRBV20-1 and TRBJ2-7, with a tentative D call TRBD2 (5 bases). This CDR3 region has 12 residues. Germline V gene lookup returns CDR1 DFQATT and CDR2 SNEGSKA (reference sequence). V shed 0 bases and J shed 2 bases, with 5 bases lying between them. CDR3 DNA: TGCAGTGCTAGAGACGGGGCCTACGAGCAGTACTTC. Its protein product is CSARDGAYEQYF.

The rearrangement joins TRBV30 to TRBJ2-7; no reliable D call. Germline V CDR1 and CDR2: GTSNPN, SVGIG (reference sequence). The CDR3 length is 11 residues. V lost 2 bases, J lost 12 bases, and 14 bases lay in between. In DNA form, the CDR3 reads TGTGCCTGGAGTCAGGCGGCTGGAGTGTACTTC. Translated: CAWSQAAGVYF. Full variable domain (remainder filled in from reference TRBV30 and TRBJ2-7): SQTIHQWPATLVQPVGSPLSLECTVEGTSNPNLYWYRQAAGRGLQLLFYSVGIGQISSEVPQNLSASRPQDRQFILSSKKLLLSDSGFYLCAWSQAAGVYFGPGTRLTVT.